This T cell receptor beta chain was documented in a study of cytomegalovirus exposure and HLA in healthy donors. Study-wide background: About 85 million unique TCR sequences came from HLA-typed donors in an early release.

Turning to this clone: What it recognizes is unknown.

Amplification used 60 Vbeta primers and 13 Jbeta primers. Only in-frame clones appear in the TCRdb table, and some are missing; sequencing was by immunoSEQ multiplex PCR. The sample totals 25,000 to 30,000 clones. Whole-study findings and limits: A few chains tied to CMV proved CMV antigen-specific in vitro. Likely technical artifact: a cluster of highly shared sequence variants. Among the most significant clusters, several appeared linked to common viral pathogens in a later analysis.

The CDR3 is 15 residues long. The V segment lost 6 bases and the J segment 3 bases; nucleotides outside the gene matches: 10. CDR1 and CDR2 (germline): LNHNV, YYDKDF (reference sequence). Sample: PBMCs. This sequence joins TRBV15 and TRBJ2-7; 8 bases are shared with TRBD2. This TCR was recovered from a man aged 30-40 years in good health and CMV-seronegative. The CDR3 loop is CATSSGLANVYEQYF. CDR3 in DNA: TGTGCCACCAGTAGCGGACTAGCTAACGTCTACGAGCAGTACTTC.